The 5 T cell receptor beta chains below come from one sample, sequenced in a study of shared clonotypes between healthy human individuals. Some clones are missing from TCRdb's copy, which holds only in-frame ones; the method was immunoSEQ multiplex PCR. The profile shows roughly 1,000,000 clones, 75% to 80% of them singletons. Input material: memory CD4+ T cells from PBMCs. Sample subset: CD45RA-negative fraction. The source is a man between 18 and 29 years old in good health. Some clones in this sample may be carry-over from other donors' samples.

The V gene is TRBV28, the J gene TRBJ1-5; D ambiguous. CDR1 is MDHEN, CDR2 SYDVKM, per germline. The CDR3 extends over 14 amino acids. V gave up 4 bases and J gave up 2 bases, with 9 bases separating them. The CDR3 DNA is TGTGCCAGCAGTTATATGTCAGGCAATCAGCCCCAGCATTTT. Translated: CASSYMSGNQPQHF.

With respect to this clone: A read error is the likely source, as a far larger clone sits one nucleotide away. Other DNA sequences in the sample encode the same CDR3. The chain couples TRBV30 to TRBJ2-5, with D unresolved. The CDR3 contains 12 residues. Germline V gene sequence: CDR1 GTSNPN, CDR2 SVGIG (reference sequence). In DNA form, the CDR3 reads TGCGCCTGGAGCGCCCTCCTTTCGACCCAGTACTTC. Translation gives CAWSALLSTQYF.

Regarding this clone: Compared with germline, one end of the junction differs, possibly owing to a read error. The rearrangement joins TRBV7-9 to TRBJ2-1, with 7 bases matching TRBD2. Germline assignment: CDR1 SEHNR and CDR2 FQNEAQ (reference sequence). This CDR3 is 16 amino acids long. CDR3 coding DNA: TGCACACTACATAGCGGGCTAGCAGATACCTACAATGAGCAGTTCTTC. Its protein is CTLHSGLADTYNEQFF.

Many counts were recorded for this clone. V usage is TRBV4-1 and J usage is TRBJ2-2; 7 nucleotides line up with TRBD2. V trimming: 1 base; J trimming: 4 bases; junction bases outside the gene matches: 6. The CDR3 extends over 16 amino acids. CDR1 and CDR2 (germline): MGHRA, YSYEKL. CDR3 in amino acids: CASSQVTAGSTGELFF. The CDR3 nucleotides read TGCGCCAGCAGCCAAGTAACAGCGGGATCCACCGGGGAGCTGTTTTTT.

This clone has just a few counts. The chain couples TRBV25-1 to TRBJ2-7, with 11 bases identical to TRBD2. CDR1 MGHDK and CDR2 SYGVNS come from the germline V gene. CDR3 length equals 14 residues. V shed 4 bases, J shed 8 bases, and the junction held 7 bases outside the gene matches. The CDR3 protein is CASSGVAGGGQQYF. In DNA, the CDR3 is TGTGCCAGCAGTGGTGTAGCGGGAGGGGGCCAGCAGTACTTC.